This TCR beta chain was recorded in a study of identical twins. Study conclusions and caveats: Insertions were fewer in abundant cord blood beta clonotypes, whereas memory repertoires showed none of this pattern.

Germline V lookup: CDR1 SGHRS, CDR2 YFSETQ. Trimming pared 0 bases from V and 0 bases from J, leaving 8 bases between. CDR3 length equals 15 residues. This clonotype occurred many times. The antigen remains undetermined. Addition of a universal primer site occurred through template switching, and cDNA carried unique molecular identifiers. TCRdb re-called the 5' RACE reads with MiXCR, one entry per CDR3 protein. Among about 570,000 distinct CDR3 sequences listed, nearly 10% were seen once. Only healthy Caucasians were included as donors. This sample was also put to use in a study of yellow fever vaccine responses in identical twins.

Sequencing was carried out using PBMCs. V gene TRBV5-1 combines with J gene TRBJ2-3; D not resolved. The sequence was collected from a woman between 18 and 29 years old in good health. The CDR3 sequence: CASSLASASTDTQYF. Here the CDR3 DNA reads TGCGCCAGCAGCTTGGCCAGCGCTAGCACAGATACGCAGTATTTT.